What follows describes a single T cell receptor (beta chain). The antigen remains unidentified. The sample comes from a study of beta chain features in type 1 diabetes. The study reverse transcribed the entire isolated RNA, so it sequenced expressed TCRB transcripts. Libraries were prepared by immunoSEQ multiplex PCR; TCRdb keeps only in-frame clonotypes and omits some of them. The table includes about 700,000 clones, around an eighth detected once. The study, taken as a whole, reports: There was a moderate but significant shortening of TCRB CDR3s in all four CD4+ subsets of Type 1 diabetes patients.

Trimming took 0 bases from V and 9 from J, leaving 14 bases between them. Germline V lookup: CDR1 GTSNPN, CDR2 SVGIG (reference sequence). This CDR3 is 13 amino acids long. The gene calls are TRBV30 and TRBJ1-2; D unresolved. Sequencing was performed on naive CD4+ T cells from blood. The TCR was taken from a man aged 18 to 30 with type 1 diabetes. Written as DNA, the CDR3 is TGTGCCTGGAGTGTAGACACCCGGAGGAGCTACACCTTC. Protein product: CAWSVDTRRSYTF. The full variable domain, rest sourced from reference TRBV30 and TRBJ1-2, is SQTIHQWPATLVQPVGSPLSLECTVEGTSNPNLYWYRQAAGRGLQLLFYSVGIGQISSEVPQNLSASRPQDRQFILSSKKLLLSDSGFYLCAWSVDTRRSYTFGSGTRLTVV.